This T cell receptor (beta chain) comes out of a study of identical twins. Study-wide findings and caveats: Partial confounding of zero-insertion analyses by invariant MAIT and iNKT cells was possible. Sequences that were beta out-of-frame showed weaker excess twin sharing. Beta clonotypes that were abundant in cord blood contained fewer insertions, a pattern absent from memory repertoires. A cross-sectional statistical analysis, not follow-up of the same donors, supported the conclusions.

With respect to this clonotype: Its antigen is undetermined.

Germline V gives CDR1 MNHEY, CDR2 SVGEGT. With 2 bases removed from V and 5 bases from J, the gap between germline ends came to 2 bases. The length of the CDR3 is 11 residues. One entry per CDR3 protein, called by TCRdb with MiXCR from the 5' RACE reads. The table has around 18,000 distinct CDR3 sequences, around 70% seen once; the top ten hold 5.5% to 6%. The receptor was isolated from a young woman in good health. This table probably holds off-target reads from a library built for another chain. Sequencing was performed on memory (CD45RO+) T cells sorted from blood. The genes are TRBV6-2 or TRBV6-3 and TRBJ2-3; D uncertain. The CDR3 loop reads CASSYEDTQYF. CDR3 nucleotides: TGTGCCAGCAGTTACGAAGATACGCAGTATTTT.